This T cell receptor (beta chain) was profiled in a study of Graves' ophthalmopathy and Graves' hyperthyroidism. Many counts were recorded for this clonotype. Amplified material comprised TCR beta CDR3 regions derived from RNA transcripts. RT-PCR in the first round used HTBI primers; a second-round multiplex PCR followed. TCRdb fed the multiplex PCR reads into MiXCR, producing one record per CDR3 protein. The data contain roughly 400,000 distinct CDR3 sequences, 15% to 20% of them seen just once; the ten biggest clones take up 1.6%. CDR3 size: 15 residues. Trimming removed 4 bases from V and 3 bases from J; junction bases left unmatched: 9. Germline values: CDR1 MDHEN, CDR2 SYDVKM.

The sequenced material came from peripheral blood. The gene calls are TRBV28 and TRBJ2-7; TRBD2 aligns across 7 bases. This receptor was identified in a woman aged 18-29 years with Graves' ophthalmopathy. CDR3 sequence reads: CASSSPSGEGYEQYF. The CDR3 bases are TGTGCCAGCAGTTCTCCCTCGGGGGAGGGCTACGAGCAGTACTTC.